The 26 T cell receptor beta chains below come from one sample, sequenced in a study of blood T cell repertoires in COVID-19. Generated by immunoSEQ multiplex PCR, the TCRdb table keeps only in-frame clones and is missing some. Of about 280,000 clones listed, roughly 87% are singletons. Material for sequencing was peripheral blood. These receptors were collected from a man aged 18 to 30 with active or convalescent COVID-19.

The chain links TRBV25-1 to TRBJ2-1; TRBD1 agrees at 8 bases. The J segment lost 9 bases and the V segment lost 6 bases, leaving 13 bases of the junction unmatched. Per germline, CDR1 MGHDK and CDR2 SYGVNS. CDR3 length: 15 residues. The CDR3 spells CASSARQGLFGEQFF. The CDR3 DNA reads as TGTGCCAGCAGCGCCAGACAGGGGCTCTTCGGTGAGCAGTTCTTC. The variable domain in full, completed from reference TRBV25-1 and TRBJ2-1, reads EADIYQTPRYLVIGTGKKITLECSQTMGHDKMYWYQQDPGMELHLIHYSYGVNSTEKGDLSSESTVSRIRTEHFPLTLESARPSHTSQYLCASSARQGLFGEQFFGPGTRLTVL.

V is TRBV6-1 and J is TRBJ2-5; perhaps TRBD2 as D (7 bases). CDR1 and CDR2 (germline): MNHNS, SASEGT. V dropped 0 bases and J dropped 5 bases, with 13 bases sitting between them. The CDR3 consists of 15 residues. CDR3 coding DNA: TGTGCCAGCAGTGAAGCGGAAGGGGGAGGGGAGACCCAGTACTTC. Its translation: CASSEAEGGGETQYF.

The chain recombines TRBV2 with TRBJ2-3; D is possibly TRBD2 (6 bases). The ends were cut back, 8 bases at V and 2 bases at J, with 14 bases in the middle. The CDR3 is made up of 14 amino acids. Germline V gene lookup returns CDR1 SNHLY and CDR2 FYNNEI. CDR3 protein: CASSGREITDTQYF. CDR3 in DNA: TGTGCCAGCTCGGGACGGGAGATCACAGATACGCAGTATTTT. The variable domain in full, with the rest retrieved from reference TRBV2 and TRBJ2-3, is EPEVTQTPSHQVTQMGQEVILRCVPISNHLYFYWYRQILGQKVEFLVSFYNNEISEKSEIFDDQFSVERPDGSNFTLKIRSTKLEDSAMYFCASSGREITDTQYFGPGTRLTVL.

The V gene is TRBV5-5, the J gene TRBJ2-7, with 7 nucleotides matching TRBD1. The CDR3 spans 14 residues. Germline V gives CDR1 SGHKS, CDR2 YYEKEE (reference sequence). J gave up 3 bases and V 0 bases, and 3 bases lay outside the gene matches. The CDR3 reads CASSLATGIYEQYF. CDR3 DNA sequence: TGTGCCAGCAGCTTGGCGACAGGGATCTACGAGCAGTACTTC. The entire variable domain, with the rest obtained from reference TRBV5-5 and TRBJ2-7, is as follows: DAGVTQSPTHLIKTRGQQVTLRCSPISGHKSVSWYQQVLGQGPQFIFQYYEKEERGRGNFPDRFSARQFPNYSSELNVNALLLGDSALYLCASSLATGIYEQYFGPGTRLTVT.

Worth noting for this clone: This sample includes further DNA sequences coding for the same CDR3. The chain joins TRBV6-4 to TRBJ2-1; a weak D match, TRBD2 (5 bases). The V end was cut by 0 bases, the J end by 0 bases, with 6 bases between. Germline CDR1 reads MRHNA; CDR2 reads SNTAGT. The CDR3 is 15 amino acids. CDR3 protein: CASSDSSGSYNEQFF. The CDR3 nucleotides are TGTGCCAGCAGTGACTCGAGCGGCTCCTACAATGAGCAGTTCTTC.

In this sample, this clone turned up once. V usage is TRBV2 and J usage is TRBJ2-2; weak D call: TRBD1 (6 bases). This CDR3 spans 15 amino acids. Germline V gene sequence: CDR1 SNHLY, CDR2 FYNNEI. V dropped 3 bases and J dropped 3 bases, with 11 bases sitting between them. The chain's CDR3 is CASSETGLDTGELFF. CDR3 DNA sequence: TGTGCCAGCAGTGAGACAGGTTTGGACACCGGGGAGCTGTTTTTT.

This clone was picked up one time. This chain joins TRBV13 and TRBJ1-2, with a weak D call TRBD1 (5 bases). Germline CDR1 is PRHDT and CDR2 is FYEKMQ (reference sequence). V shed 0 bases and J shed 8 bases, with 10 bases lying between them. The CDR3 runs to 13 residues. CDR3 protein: CASSLGQASGYTF. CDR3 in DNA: TGTGCCAGCAGCTTAGGACAGGCGTCCGGCTACACCTTC.

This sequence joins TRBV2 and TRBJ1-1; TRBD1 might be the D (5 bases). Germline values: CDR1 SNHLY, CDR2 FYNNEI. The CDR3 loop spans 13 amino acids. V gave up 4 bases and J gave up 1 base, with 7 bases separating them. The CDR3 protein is CASSATGNTEAFF. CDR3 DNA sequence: TGTGCCAGCAGTGCTACAGGGAACACTGAAGCTTTCTTT.

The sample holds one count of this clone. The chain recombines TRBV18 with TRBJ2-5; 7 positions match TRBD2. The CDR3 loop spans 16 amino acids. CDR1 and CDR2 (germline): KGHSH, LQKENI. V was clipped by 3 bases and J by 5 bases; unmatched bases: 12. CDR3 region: CASSPNSSPGGETQYF. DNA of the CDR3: TGTGCCAGCTCACCCAATAGCAGTCCGGGAGGCGAGACCCAGTACTTC.

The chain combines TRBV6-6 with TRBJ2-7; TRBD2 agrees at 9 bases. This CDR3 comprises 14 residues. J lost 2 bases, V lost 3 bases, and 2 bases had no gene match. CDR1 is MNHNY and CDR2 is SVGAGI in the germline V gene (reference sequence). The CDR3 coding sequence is TGTGCCAGCAGTTATGGCGGGGGGGCCTACGAGCAGTACTTC. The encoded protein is CASSYGGGAYEQYF.

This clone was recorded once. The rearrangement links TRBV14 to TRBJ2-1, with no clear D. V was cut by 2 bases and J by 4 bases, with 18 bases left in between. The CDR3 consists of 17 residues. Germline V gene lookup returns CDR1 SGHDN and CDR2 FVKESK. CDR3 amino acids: CASSQPNTQRLYNEQFF. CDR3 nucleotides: TGTGCCAGCAGCCAACCTAACACCCAAAGACTTTACAATGAGCAGTTCTTC.

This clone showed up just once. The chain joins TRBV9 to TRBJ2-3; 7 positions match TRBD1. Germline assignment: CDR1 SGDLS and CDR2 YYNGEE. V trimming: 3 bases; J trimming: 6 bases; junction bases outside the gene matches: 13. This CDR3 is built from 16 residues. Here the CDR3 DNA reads TGTGCCAGCAGCGCGGAGACAGGGTGGAGCAGGGATACGCAGTATTTT. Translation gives CASSAETGWSRDTQYF.

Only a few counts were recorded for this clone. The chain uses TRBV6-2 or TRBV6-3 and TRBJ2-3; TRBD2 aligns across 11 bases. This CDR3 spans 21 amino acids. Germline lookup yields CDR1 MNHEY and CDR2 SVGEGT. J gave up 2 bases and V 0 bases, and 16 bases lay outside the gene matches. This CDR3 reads CASSYSALKPLAGGYTDTQYF. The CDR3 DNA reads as TGTGCCAGCAGTTACTCGGCCCTAAAACCTCTAGCGGGGGGCTACACAGATACGCAGTATTTT.

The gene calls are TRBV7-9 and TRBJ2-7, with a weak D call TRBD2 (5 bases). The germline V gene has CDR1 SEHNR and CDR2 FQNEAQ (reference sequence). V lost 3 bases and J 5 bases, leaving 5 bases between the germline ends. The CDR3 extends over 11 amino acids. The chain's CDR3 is CASSFGNEQYF. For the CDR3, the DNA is TGTGCCAGCAGCTTCGGGAACGAGCAGTACTTC.

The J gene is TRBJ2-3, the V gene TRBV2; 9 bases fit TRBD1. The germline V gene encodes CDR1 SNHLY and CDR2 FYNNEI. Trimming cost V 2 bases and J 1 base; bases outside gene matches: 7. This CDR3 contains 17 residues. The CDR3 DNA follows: TGTGCCAGCAGTGAACAGGGGACAGGGATCCGCACAGATACGCAGTATTTT. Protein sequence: CASSEQGTGIRTDTQYF.

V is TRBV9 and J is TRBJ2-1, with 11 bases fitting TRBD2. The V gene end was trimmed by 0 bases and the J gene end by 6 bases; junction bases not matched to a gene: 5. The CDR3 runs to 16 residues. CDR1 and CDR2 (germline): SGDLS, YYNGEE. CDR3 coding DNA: TGTGCCAGCAGCGTAGTCGGGACTAGCGGTCGCAATGAGCAGTTCTTC. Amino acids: CASSVVGTSGRNEQFF.

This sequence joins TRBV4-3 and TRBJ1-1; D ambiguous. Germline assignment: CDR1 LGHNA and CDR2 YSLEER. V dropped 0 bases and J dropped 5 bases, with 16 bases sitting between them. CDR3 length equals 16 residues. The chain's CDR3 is CASSQDLDRRGTEAFF. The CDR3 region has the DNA TGCGCCAGCAGCCAAGATCTAGACCGTCGGGGTACTGAAGCTTTCTTT.

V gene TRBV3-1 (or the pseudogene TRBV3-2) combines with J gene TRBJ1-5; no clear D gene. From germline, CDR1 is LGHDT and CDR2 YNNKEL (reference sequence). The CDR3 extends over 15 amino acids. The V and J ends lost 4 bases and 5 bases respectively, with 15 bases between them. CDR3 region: CASSPREGGDQPQHF. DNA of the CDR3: TGTGCCAGCAGCCCCCGGGAGGGCGGAGATCAGCCCCAGCATTTT.

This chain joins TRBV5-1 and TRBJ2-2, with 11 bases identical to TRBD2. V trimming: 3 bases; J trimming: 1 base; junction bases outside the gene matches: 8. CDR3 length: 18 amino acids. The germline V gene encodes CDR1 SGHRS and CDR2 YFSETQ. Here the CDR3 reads CASSSTPTSGVNTGELFF. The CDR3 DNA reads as TGCGCCAGCAGCTCCACCCCGACTAGCGGGGTGAACACCGGGGAGCTGTTTTTT.

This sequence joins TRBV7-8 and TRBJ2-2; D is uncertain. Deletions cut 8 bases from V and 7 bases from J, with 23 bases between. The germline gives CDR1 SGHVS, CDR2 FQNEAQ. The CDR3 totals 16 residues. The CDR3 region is CASPPTGFTGYGELFF. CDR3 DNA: TGTGCCAGCCCCCCGACTGGGTTTACCGGTTACGGGGAGCTGTTTTTT.

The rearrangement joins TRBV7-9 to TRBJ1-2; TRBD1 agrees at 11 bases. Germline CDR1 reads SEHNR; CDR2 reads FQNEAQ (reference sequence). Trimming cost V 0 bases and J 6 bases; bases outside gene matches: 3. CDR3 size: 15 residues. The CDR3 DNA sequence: TGTGCCAGCAGCTTAGCGGGGACAGGGGGTGATGGCTACACCTTC. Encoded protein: CASSLAGTGGDGYTF.

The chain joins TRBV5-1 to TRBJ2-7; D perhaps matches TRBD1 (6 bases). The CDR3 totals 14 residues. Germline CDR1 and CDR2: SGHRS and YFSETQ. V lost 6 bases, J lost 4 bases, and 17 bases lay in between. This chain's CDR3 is CASTTDRKPYEQYF. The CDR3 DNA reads TGCGCCAGCACCACCGACAGGAAGCCTTACGAGCAGTACTTC.

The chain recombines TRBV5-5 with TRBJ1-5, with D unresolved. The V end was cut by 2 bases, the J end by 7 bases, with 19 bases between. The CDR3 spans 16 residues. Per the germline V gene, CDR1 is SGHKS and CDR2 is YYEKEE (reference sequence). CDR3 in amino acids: CASSFPFWGSGQPQHF. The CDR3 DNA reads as TGTGCCAGCAGCTTCCCTTTTTGGGGATCGGGGCAGCCCCAGCATTTT.

CDR3 nucleotides: TGTGCCAGCATCGGTTCGGGACTGCTGAACACTGAAGCTTTCTTT. Translating it yields CASIGSGLLNTEAFF. This sequence joins TRBV6-5 and TRBJ1-1, with D possibly TRBD1 on 5 matching bases. Looked up from germline, CDR1 is MNHEY and CDR2 is SVGAGI. The CDR3 has 15 residues. V dropped 7 bases and J dropped 0 bases, with 15 bases sitting between them.

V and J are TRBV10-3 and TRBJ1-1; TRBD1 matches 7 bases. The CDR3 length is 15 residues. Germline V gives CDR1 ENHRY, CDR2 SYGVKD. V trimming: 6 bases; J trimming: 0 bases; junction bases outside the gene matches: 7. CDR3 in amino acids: CAIRGGQYMNTEAFF. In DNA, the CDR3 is TGTGCCATCAGGGGGGGACAGTACATGAACACTGAAGCTTTCTTT.

Here the CDR3 DNA reads TGTGCCAGCAGCCCACAGGGGGGTTACTACGAGCAGTACTTC. This translates into CASSPQGGYYEQYF. This chain connects TRBV5-6 to TRBJ2-7, with 8 bases lining up with TRBD1. The CDR3 totals 14 residues. The trim removed 4 bases at V and 3 bases at J, leaving 6 bases unmatched. Germline lookup yields CDR1 SGHDT and CDR2 YYEEEE.